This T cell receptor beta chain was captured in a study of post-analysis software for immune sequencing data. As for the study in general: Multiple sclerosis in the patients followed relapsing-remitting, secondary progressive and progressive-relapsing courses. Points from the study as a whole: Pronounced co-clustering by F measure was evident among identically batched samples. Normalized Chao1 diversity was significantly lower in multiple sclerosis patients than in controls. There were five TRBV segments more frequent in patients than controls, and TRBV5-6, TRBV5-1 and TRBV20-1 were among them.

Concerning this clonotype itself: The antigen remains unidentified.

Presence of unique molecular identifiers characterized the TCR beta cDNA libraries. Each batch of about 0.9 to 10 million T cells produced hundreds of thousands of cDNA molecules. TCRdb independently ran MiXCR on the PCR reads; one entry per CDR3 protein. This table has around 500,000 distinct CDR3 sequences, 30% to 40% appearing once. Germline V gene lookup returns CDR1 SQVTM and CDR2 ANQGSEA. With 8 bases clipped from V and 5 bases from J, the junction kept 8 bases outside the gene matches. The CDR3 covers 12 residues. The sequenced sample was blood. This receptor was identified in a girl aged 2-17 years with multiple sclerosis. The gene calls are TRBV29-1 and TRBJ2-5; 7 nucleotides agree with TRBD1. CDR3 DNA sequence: TGCAGCACGCGACAGGGACAGGAGACCCAGTACTTC. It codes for CSTRQGQETQYF. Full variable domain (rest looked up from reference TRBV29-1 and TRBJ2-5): SAVISQKPSRDICQRGTSLTIQCQVDSQVTMMFWYRQQPGQSLTLIATANQGSEATYESGFVIDKFPISRPNLTFSTLTVSNMSPEDSSIYLCSTRQGQETQYFGPGTRLLVL.